What follows are 3 T cell receptor beta chains derived from one specimen sequenced in a study of CD8 T cells in Susac syndrome. The authors reverse transcribed 0.5 to 1 ug RNA with random hexamers. TCRdb re-derived calls from the immunoSEQ multiplex PCR reads in MiXCR, one entry per CDR3 protein. The sample lists some 300,000 distinct CDR3 sequences, 70% to 90% occurring once. Input material: CD8+ T cells from PBMCs. These receptors all come from a human donor with multiple sclerosis.

This clonotype was seen a single time. The CDR3 loop is CASSLEVTGNYGYTF. CDR3 bases: TGTGCCAGCAGTTTAGAGGTGACAGGGAACTATGGCTACACCTTC. The chain has TRBV27 and TRBJ1-2, with 7 positions matching TRBD1. Germline V gives CDR1 MNHEY, CDR2 SMNVEV (reference sequence). The length of the CDR3 is 15 residues. The V and J ends lost 2 bases and 2 bases, in that order; junction bases with no gene match: 5.

The gene calls are TRBV6-2 or TRBV6-3 and TRBJ2-7; perhaps D is TRBD1 or TRBD2 (5 bases each). Germline CDR1 MNHEY, CDR2 SVGEGT. CDR3 length equals 13 residues. V lost 7 bases and J 2 bases, leaving 12 bases between the germline ends. CDR3 bases: TGTGCCAGCACCCCGGGGACCACCTACGAGCAGTACTTC. This gives the protein CASTPGTTYEQYF.

This chain connects TRBV19 to TRBJ2-7; the match to TRBD2 covers 14 bases. With V trimmed by 6 bases and J by 3 bases, 4 bases remained unmatched. Germline V gene data show CDR1 as LNHDA and CDR2 as SQIVND (reference sequence). CDR3 size: 15 residues. Here the CDR3 reads CASSPGTSGGYEQYF. CDR3 DNA: TGTGCCAGTAGCCCCGGGACTAGCGGGGGCTACGAGCAGTACTTC.